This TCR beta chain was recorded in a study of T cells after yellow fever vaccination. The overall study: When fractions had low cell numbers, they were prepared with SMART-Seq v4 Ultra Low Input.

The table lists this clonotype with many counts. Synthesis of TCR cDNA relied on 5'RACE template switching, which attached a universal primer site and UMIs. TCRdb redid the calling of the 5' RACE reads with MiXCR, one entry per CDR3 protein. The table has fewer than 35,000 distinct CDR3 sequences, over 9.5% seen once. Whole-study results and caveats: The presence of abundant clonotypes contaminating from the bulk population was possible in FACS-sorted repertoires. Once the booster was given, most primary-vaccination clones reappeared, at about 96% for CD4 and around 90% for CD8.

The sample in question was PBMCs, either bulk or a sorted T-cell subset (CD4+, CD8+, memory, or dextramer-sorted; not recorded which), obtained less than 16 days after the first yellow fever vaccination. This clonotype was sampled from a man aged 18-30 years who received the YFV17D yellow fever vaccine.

The CDR3: CASSPGLSNIQYF. For the CDR3, the DNA is TGTGCCAGCAGCCCGGGACTCTCAAACATTCAGTACTTC. The chain links TRBV11-1 to TRBJ2-4; weak D call: TRBD2 (6 bases). CDR1 is SGHAT, CDR2 FQDESV, per germline (reference sequence). The CDR3 spans 13 residues. Trimming shortened V by 5 bases and J by 6 bases, and 11 bases separated the two germline ends.